This is a list of T cell receptor beta chains from one sample in a study of response to subunit inactivated influenza vaccine. A single record per CDR3 protein comes from TCRdb applying MiXCR to the RT-PCR reads. The table includes about 650,000 distinct CDR3 sequences, around 13% detected once. The sample in question was PBMCs from blood, obtained approximately 15 days before vaccination. All receptors derive from a man in his forties or fifties who received an inactivated influenza vaccine. Each CDR3 is given with its conserved first and last residue. D genes are given only for firm matches. Clone sizes are given selectively: once, few, many, or a class where the clone is expanded.

length	D	V	size	J	CDR3	DNA
12	NA	TRBV7-9	many	TRBJ1-6	CASSLDISPLHF	TGTGCCAGCAGCTTAGATATTTCACCCCTCCACTTT
15	TRBD2	TRBV29-1	once	TRBJ2-5	CSVSPGTSAQETQYF	TGCAGCGTGTCACCGGGGACTAGCGCCCAAGAGACCCAGTACTTC
13	TRBD1	TRBV24-1	NA	TRBJ2-1	CATRGTGEGEQFF	TGTGCCACCAGAGGGACAGGGGAAGGTGAGCAGTTCTTC
15	NA	TRBV7-2	NA	TRBJ2-3	CASSLLGGQADTQYF	TGTGCCAGCAGCTTATTGGGGGGCCAGGCAGATACGCAGTATTTT
14	NA	TRBV20-1	NA	TRBJ1-1	CSATPRRMNTEAFF	TGCAGTGCAACCCCCAGGCGAATGAACACTGAAGCTTTCTTT
14	NA	TRBV27	few	TRBJ2-2	CASSTTWNTGELFF	TGTGCCAGCAGTACTACATGGAACACCGGGGAGCTGTTTTTT
13	NA	TRBV4-2	many	TRBJ2-7	CASSQGGFYAQYF	TGTGCCAGCAGCCAGGGGGGATTTTACGCGCAGTACTTC
15	NA	TRBV12-3/TRBV12-4	many	TRBJ2-3	CASSTPGPRTDTQYF	TGTGCCAGCAGTACCCCGGGACCCAGGACAGATACGCAGTATTTT
16	NA	TRBV5-5	NA	TRBJ2-7	CASSSGPGGVSYEQYF	TGTGCCAGCAGCTCGGGCCCGGGGGGCGTCTCCTACGAGCAGTACTTC
16	NA	TRBV28	few	TRBJ1-5	CATLPGREKGNQPQHF	TGTGCCACCTTACCCGGAAGGGAGAAGGGCAATCAGCCCCAGCATTTT
15	NA	TRBV3-1	few	TRBJ2-2	CASSGERMNTGELFF	TGTGCCAGCAGCGGGGAGCGGATGAACACCGGGGAGCTGTTTTTT
14	NA	TRBV11-2	NA	TRBJ2-5	CASSAPDGRLTQYF	TGTGCCAGCAGCGCACCCGACGGACGACTAACCCAGTACTTC
13	NA	TRBV19	few	TRBJ2-3	CASSPTRSDTQYF	TGTGCCAGTAGCCCGACTAGGTCGGATACGCAGTATTTT
15	TRBD2	TRBV4-1	few	TRBJ2-1	CASSQLGVGGNEQFF	TGCGCCAGCAGCCAACTCGGGGTGGGGGGGAATGAGCAGTTCTTC
14	TRBD1	TRBV10-3	NA	TRBJ2-5	CAINAGTGAETQYF	TGTGCCATCAACGCCGGGACAGGGGCAGAGACCCAGTACTTC
15	TRBD2	TRBV5-6	few	TRBJ2-3	CASRYLAGVKDTQYF	TGTGCCAGCAGATACCTAGCGGGAGTAAAAGATACGCAGTATTTT
15	TRBD1	TRBV27	few	TRBJ1-4	CASSLRGQGSEKLFF	TGTGCCAGCAGTTTACGGGGACAGGGGAGCGAAAAACTGTTTTTT
17	TRBD2	TRBV5-6	few	TRBJ2-3	CASSQGLAGPSTDTQYF	TGTGCCAGCAGCCAGGGACTAGCGGGGCCCAGCACAGATACGCAGTATTTT
13	NA	TRBV12-3/TRBV12-4	few	TRBJ2-3	CASVRGSADTQYF	TGTGCCAGCGTTCGGGGGAGCGCAGATACGCAGTATTTT
14	NA	TRBV12-3/TRBV12-4	NA	TRBJ2-3	CASRHSGGGDTQYF	TGTGCCAGCAGACATTCCGGGGGCGGAGATACGCAGTATTTT
15	TRBD1	TRBV6-5	few	TRBJ1-6	CASSYYDRQGQTLHF	TGTGCCAGCAGTTACTACGACCGACAGGGCCAGACCCTCCACTTT
13	NA	TRBV18	many	TRBJ2-7	CASSRDRTYEQYF	TGTGCCAGTAGTCGAGACAGAACGTACGAGCAGTACTTC
15	TRBD2	TRBV4-1	NA	TRBJ2-1	CASQGIAGYINEQFF	TGCGCCAGCCAGGGGATAGCGGGATACATCAATGAGCAGTTCTTC